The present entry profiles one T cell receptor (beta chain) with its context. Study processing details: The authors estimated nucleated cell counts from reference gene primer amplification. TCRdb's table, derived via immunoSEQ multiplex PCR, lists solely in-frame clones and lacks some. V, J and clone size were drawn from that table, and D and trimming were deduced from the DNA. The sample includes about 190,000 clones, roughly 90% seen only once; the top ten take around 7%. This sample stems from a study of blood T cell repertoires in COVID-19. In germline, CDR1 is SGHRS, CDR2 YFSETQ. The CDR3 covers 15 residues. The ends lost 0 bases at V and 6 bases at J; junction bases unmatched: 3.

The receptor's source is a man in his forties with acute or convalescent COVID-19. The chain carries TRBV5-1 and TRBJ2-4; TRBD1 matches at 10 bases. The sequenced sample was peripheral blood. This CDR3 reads CASSLGTGGGNIQYF. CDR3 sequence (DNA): TGCGCCAGCAGCTTGGGGACAGGGGGTGGAAACATTCAGTACTTC.